This TCR beta chain was sequenced during a study of T-cell memory formation after mild COVID-19. Overall study context: Across donors, TCR clusters were largely donor specific.

Study results and limitations: Mainly CM and EM harbored the contracting CD4+ clones; mainly EMRA harbored the CD8+ ones. Cross-reactive memory seemingly joined, as some responding clones were found in pre-infection memory.

With 6 bases clipped from V and 0 bases from J, the junction kept 2 bases outside the gene matches. Germline V gives CDR1 SQVTM, CDR2 ANQGSEA. The CDR3 is 12 residues long. There are many counts of this clonotype. The target antigen is unknown. The TCR alpha and TCR beta cDNA libraries, bearing sample barcodes and UMIs, were generated by 5'RACE using constant-segment primers. TCRdb redid the calling of the 5' RACE reads with MiXCR, one entry per CDR3 protein. The sample shows about 47,000 distinct CDR3 sequences, roughly 9.8% of them seen only once. Sequences were obtained from PBMCs or a T cell subset sorted from them (not recorded which). The gene calls are TRBV29-1 and TRBJ2-7; 7 bases are a match to TRBD1. The TCR sequence derives from an adult woman who had mild COVID-19 (a few samples of this study predate the infection). Cell type and time point are not known. CDR3 nucleotide sequence: TGCAGCGTCGGACAGGACTCCTACGAGCAGTACTTC. Its protein is CSVGQDSYEQYF.